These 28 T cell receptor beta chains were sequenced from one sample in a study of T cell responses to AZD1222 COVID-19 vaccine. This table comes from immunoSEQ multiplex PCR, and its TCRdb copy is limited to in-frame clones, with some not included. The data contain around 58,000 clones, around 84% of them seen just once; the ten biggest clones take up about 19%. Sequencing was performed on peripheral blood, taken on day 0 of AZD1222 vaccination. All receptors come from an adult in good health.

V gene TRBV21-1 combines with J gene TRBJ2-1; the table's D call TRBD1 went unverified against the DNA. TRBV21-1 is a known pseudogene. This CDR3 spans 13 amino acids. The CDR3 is CASSKGDSDEQFF. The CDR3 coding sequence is TGTGCCAGCAGCAAAGGGGACAGTGATGAGCAGTTCTTC.

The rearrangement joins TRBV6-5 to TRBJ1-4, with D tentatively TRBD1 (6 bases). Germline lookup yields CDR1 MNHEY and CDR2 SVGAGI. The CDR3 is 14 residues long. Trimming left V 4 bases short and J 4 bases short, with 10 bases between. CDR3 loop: CASSSYRDNEKLFF. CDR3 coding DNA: TGTGCCAGCAGTTCGTACAGGGATAATGAAAAACTGTTTTTT.

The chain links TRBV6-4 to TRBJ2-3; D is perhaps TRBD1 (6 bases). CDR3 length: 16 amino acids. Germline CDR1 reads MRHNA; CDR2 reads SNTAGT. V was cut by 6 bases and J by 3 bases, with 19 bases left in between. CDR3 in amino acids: CASSLQGTPRTDTQYF. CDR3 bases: TGTGCCAGCAGCCTACAGGGAACTCCCCGTACAGATACGCAGTATTTT.

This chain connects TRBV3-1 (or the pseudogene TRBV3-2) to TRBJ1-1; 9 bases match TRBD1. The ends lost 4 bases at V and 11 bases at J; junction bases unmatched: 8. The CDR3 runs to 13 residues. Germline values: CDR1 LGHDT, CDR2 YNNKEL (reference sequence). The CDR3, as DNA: TGTGCCAGCAGCCTCGACAGGGGGAGTAGGGCTTTCTTT. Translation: CASSLDRGSRAFF.

The CDR3 reads CASNGGTGSRQPQHF. For the CDR3, the DNA is TGTGCCAGTAACGGTGGTACAGGGAGCAGGCAGCCCCAGCATTTT. The J gene is TRBJ1-5, the V gene TRBV19, with a weak D call TRBD1 (6 bases). Germline CDR1 is LNHDA and CDR2 is SQIVND (reference sequence). CDR3 size: 15 residues. V was trimmed by 7 bases and J by 7 bases, leaving 20 bases between them.

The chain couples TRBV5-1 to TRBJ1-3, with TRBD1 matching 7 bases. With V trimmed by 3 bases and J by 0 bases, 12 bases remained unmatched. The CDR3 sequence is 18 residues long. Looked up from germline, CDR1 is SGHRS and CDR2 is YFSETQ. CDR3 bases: TGCGCCAGCAGCTCCAGGCCACAGGGGCTATCCTCTGGAAACACCATATATTTT. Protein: CASSSRPQGLSSGNTIYF.

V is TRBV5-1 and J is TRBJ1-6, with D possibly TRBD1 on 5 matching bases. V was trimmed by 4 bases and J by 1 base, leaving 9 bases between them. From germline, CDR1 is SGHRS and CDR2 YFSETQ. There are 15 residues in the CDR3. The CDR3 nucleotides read TGCGCCAGCAGCCCATCAGGGTCCTATAATTCACCCCTCCACTTT. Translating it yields CASSPSGSYNSPLHF.

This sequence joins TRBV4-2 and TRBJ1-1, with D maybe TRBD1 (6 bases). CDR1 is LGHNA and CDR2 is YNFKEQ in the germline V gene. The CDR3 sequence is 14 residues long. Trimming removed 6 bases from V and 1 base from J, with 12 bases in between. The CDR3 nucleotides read TGTGCCAGCAGTCAGGGGTGGAGGAACACTGAAGCTTTCTTT. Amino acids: CASSQGWRNTEAFF.

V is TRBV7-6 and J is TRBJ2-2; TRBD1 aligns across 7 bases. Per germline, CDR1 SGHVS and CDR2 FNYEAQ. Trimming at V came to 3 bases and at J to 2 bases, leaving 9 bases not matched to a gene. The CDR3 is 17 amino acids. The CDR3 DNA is TGTGCCAGCAGCTTCCTCGGTACAGGGGACAACACCGGGGAGCTGTTTTTT. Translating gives CASSFLGTGDNTGELFF.

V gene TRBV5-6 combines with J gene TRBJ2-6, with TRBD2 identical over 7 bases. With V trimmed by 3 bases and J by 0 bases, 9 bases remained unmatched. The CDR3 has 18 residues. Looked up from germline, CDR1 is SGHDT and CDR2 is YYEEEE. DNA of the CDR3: TGTGCCAGCAGCTGGGGGGGTCGTTGGGACTCTGGGGCCAACGTCCTGACTTTC. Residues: CASSWGGRWDSGANVLTF.

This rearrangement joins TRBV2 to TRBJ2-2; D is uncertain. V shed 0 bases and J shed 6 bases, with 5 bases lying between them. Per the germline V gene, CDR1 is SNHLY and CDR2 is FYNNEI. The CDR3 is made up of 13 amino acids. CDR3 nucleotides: TGTGCCAGCAGTGAAGCGCCGGCCGGGGAGCTGTTTTTT. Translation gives CASSEAPAGELFF.

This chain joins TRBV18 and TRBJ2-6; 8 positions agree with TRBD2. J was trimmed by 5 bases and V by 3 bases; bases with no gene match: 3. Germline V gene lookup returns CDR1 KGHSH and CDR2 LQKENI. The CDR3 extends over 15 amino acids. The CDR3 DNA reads TGTGCCAGCTCACCCCCGGGAGGGAGGGCCAACGTCCTGACTTTC. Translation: CASSPPGGRANVLTF.

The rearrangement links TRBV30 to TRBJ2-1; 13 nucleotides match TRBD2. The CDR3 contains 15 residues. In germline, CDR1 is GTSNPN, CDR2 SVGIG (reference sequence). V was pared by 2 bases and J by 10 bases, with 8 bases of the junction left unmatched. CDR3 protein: CAWSPGLAGEGEQFF. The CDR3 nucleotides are TGTGCCTGGAGTCCCGGACTAGCGGGAGAGGGGGAGCAGTTCTTC.

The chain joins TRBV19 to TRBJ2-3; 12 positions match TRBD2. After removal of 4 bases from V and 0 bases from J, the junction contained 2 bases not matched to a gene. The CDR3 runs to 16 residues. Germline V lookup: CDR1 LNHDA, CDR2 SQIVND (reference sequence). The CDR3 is CASSTGTSGSTDTQYF. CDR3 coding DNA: TGTGCCAGTAGTACCGGGACTAGCGGGAGCACAGATACGCAGTATTTT.

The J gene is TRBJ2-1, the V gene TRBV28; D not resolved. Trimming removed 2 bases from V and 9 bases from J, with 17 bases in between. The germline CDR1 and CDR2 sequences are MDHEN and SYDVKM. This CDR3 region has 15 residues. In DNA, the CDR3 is TGTGCCAGCAGTTTAGTTGCTGTTAGGGTAACTGAGCAGTTCTTC. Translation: CASSLVAVRVTEQFF. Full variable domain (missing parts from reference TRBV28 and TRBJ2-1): DVKVTQSSRYLVKRTGEKVFLECVQDMDHENMFWYRQDPGLGLRLIYFSYDVKMKEKGDIPEGYSVSREKKERFSLILESASTNQTSMYLCASSLVAVRVTEQFFGPGTRLTVL.

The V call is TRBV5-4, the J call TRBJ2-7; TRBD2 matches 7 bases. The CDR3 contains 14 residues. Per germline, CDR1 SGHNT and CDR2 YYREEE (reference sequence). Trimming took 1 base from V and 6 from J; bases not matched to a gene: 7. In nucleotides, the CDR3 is TGTGCCAGCAGCTTGAGTGGGAGGGACTCCGAGCAGTACTTC. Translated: CASSLSGRDSEQYF.

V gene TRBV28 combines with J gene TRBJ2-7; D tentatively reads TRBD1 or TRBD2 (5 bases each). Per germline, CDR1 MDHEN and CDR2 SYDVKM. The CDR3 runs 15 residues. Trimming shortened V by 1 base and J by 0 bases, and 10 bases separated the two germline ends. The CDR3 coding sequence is TGTGCCAGCAGTTTATCAGGGAGCCCCTCCTACGAGCAGTACTTC. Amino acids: CASSLSGSPSYEQYF. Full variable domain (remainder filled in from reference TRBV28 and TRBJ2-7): DVKVTQSSRYLVKRTGEKVFLECVQDMDHENMFWYRQDPGLGLRLIYFSYDVKMKEKGDIPEGYSVSREKKERFSLILESASTNQTSMYLCASSLSGSPSYEQYFGPGTRLTVT.

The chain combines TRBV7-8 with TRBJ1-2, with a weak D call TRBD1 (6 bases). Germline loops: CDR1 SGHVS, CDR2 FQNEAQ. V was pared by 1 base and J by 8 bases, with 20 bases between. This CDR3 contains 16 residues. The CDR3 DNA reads TGTGCCAGCAGCTTAGGAACGGGACACCGATTTAGGGGCTACACCTTC. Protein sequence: CASSLGTGHRFRGYTF. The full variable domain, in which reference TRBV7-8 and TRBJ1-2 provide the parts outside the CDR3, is GAGVSQSPRYKVAKRGQDVALRCDPISGHVSLFWYQQALGQGPEFLTYFQNEAQLDKSGLPSDRFFAERPEGSVSTLKIQRTQQEDSAVYLCASSLGTGHRFRGYTFGSGTRLTVV.

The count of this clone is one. The CDR3 coding sequence is TGTGCCAGCAGTTCCGGGACAGGGGGCGCGGAGACCCAGTACTTC. Protein product: CASSSGTGGAETQYF. The chain carries TRBV28 and TRBJ2-5, with 12 bases identical to TRBD1. With V trimmed by 4 bases and J by 5 bases, 5 bases remained unmatched. The CDR3 totals 15 residues. The V gene's germline CDR1 is MDHEN and CDR2 SYDVKM.

The CDR3 DNA is TGTGCCAGCAGTCCAGGACAAGAAGCTTTCTTT. Encoded protein: CASSPGQEAFF. This chain uses TRBV12-3 or TRBV12-4 with TRBJ1-1, with D maybe TRBD1 (5 bases). CDR3 length: 11 amino acids. V was clipped by 5 bases and J by 8 bases, with 9 bases between them.

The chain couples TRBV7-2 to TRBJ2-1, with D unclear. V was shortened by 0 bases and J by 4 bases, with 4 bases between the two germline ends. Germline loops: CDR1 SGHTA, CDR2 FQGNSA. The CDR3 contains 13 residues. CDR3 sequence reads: CASSLAEYNEQFF. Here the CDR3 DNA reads TGTGCCAGCAGCTTAGCAGAATACAATGAGCAGTTCTTC. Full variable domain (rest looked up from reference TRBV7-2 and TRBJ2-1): GAGVSQSPSNKVTEKGKDVELRCDPISGHTALYWYRQSLGQGLEFLIYFQGNSAPDKSGLPSDRFSAERTGGSVSTLTIQRTQQEDSAVYLCASSLAEYNEQFFGPGTRLTVL.

CDR3 DNA: TGTGCCACCAGCAGAGTCCGGGGGGGATGGTACGAGCAGTACTTC. It codes for CATSRVRGGWYEQYF. The chain uses TRBV15 and TRBJ2-7, with 8 bases matching TRBD2. Germline lookup yields CDR1 LNHNV and CDR2 YYDKDF (reference sequence). V was pared by 1 base and J by 4 bases, with 6 bases of the junction left unmatched. The CDR3 has 15 residues.

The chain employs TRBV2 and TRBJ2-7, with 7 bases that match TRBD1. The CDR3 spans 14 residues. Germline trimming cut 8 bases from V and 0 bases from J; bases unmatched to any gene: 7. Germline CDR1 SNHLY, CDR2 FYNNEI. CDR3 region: CASDRGQDSYEQYV. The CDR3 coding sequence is TGTGCCAGCGATCGCGGACAGGACTCCTACGAGCAGTACGTC.

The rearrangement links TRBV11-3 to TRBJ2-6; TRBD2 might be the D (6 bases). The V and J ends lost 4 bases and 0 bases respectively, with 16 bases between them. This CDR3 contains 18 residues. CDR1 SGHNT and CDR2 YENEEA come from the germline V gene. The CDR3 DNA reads TGTGCCAGCAGCTCACTGGGGGACTCCTTCTCTGGGGCCAACGTCCTGACTTTC. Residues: CASSSLGDSFSGANVLTF.

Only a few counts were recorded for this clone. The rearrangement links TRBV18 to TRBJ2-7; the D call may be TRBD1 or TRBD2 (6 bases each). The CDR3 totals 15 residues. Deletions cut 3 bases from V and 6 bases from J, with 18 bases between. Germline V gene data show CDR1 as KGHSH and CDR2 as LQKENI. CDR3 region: CASSPSVGGGGEQYV. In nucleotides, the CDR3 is TGTGCCAGCTCACCGTCCGTGGGGGGCGGTGGCGAGCAGTACGTC.

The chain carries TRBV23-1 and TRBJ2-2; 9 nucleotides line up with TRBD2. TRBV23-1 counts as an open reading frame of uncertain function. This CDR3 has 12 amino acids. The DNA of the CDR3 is TGCGCAATGCGGGAGGGCACCGGGGAGCTGTTTTTT. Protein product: CAMREGTGELFF.

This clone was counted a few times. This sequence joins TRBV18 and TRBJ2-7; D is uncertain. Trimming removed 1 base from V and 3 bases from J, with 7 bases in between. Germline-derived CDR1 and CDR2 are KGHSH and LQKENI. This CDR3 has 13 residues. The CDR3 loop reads CASSPRQDYEQYF. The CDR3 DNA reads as TGTGCCAGCTCACCACGGCAGGACTACGAGCAGTACTTC.

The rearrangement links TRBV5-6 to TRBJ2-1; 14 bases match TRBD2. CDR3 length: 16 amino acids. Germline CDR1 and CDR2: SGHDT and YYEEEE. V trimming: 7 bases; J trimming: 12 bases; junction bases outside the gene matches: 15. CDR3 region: CASGWDTGLAGVGQFF. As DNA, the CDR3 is TGTGCCAGCGGATGGGACACGGGACTAGCGGGAGTTGGGCAGTTCTTC.